These 8 T cell receptor beta chains share one sample of origin, sequenced in a study of T cell repertoires in cytomegalovirus infection. Which antigens these TCRs recognize remains unknown. TCRdb re-derived calls from the reads in MiXCR, one entry per CDR3 protein. The sample holds fewer than 200,000 distinct CDR3 sequences, less than 25% seen once. The specimen was CD8+ T cells from cultured PBMCs, collected from culture after CMV antigen stimulation. These receptors were taken from a human donor in good health (CMV status not recorded). Some clones in this sample may be carry-over from other donors' samples.

The rearrangement joins TRBV7-8 to TRBJ2-7; 7 nucleotides agree with TRBD1. Germline V gives CDR1 SGHVS, CDR2 FQNEAQ. The CDR3 is made up of 13 amino acids. Trimming cost V 5 bases and J 4 bases; bases outside gene matches: 5. CDR3 DNA sequence: TGTGCCAGCAGCCAAGACAGGGTATACGAGCAGTACTTC. Protein sequence: CASSQDRVYEQYF.

This chain connects TRBV5-1 to TRBJ1-5; 7 bases agree with TRBD1. Germline-derived CDR1 and CDR2 are SGHRS and YFSETQ. Trimming at V came to 0 bases and at J to 2 bases, leaving 2 bases not matched to a gene. The CDR3 has 15 amino acids. The CDR3: CASSLEGAGNQPQHF. The CDR3 DNA reads as TGCGCCAGCAGCTTGGAGGGGGCGGGCAATCAGCCCCAGCATTTT. Drawing the rest from reference TRBV5-1 and TRBJ1-5, the complete variable domain is KAGVTQTPRYLIKTRGQQVTLSCSPISGHRSVSWYQQTPGQGLQFLFEYFSETQRNKGNFPGRFSGRQFSNSRSEMNVSTLELGDSALYLCASSLEGAGNQPQHFGDGTRLSIL.

This clonotype was seen only once. The J gene is TRBJ2-3, the V gene TRBV12-3 or TRBV12-4, with TRBD1 identical over 8 bases. The V gene end was trimmed by 4 bases and the J gene end by 2 bases; junction bases not matched to a gene: 8. The CDR3 is 16 amino acids. CDR3 nucleotides: TGTGCCAGCAGTTGGGACAGGCGATCATCCACAGATACGCAGTATTTT. Translated, it gives CASSWDRRSSTDTQYF.

This clonotype was picked up a small number of times. This chain joins TRBV7-9 and TRBJ1-3; 7 bases are shared with TRBD1. CDR1 is SEHNR, CDR2 FQNEAQ, per germline (reference sequence). The junction had 11 bases not matched to a gene; V was cut back by 6 bases and J by 0 bases. The length of the CDR3 is 17 residues. The CDR3 protein is CASSSLPGGISGNTIYF. DNA for the CDR3: TGTGCCAGCAGTTCCTTACCAGGGGGGATCTCTGGAAACACCATATATTTT.

This rearrangement joins TRBV28 to TRBJ1-2; no reliable D call. Trimming took 1 base from V and 0 from J, leaving 6 bases between them. Looked up from germline, CDR1 is MDHEN and CDR2 is SYDVKM. CDR3 length: 14 residues. The CDR3 reads CASSLYRTNYGYTF. The CDR3 DNA reads as TGTGCCAGCAGTTTATACAGAACTAACTATGGCTACACCTTC.

This clonotype was picked up a small number of times. This chain joins TRBV12-3 or TRBV12-4 and TRBJ1-4; no clear D gene. The CDR3 contains 14 residues. Trimming took 3 bases from V and 2 from J, leaving 7 bases between them. Here the CDR3 reads CASSLGDTNEKLFF. For the CDR3, the DNA is TGTGCCAGCAGTTTGGGTGATACTAATGAAAAACTGTTTTTT.

The chain combines TRBV6-5 with TRBJ2-7, with 7 bases matching TRBD1. The CDR3 covers 14 residues. V was pared by 4 bases and J by 0 bases, with 3 bases of the junction left unmatched. The germline V gene has CDR1 MNHEY and CDR2 SVGAGI. The CDR3 nucleotides read TGTGCCAGCAGTTTCGGACAGGACTCCTACGAGCAGTACTTC. This encodes CASSFGQDSYEQYF.

The sample holds a few counts of this clonotype. This chain joins TRBV4-1 and TRBJ2-7; 7 bases align to TRBD1. Germline CDR1 reads MGHRA; CDR2 reads YSYEKL. This CDR3 is built from 16 residues. V lost 1 base, J lost 4 bases, and 10 bases stayed unmatched. For the CDR3, the DNA is TGCGCCAGCAGCCAAGTGGGCCACAGGGGATTATACGAGCAGTACTTC. It translates to CASSQVGHRGLYEQYF.